A selection of T cell receptor beta chains follows, all from one sample in a study of OX40 agonist ivuxolimab in advanced cancers. Assay used: immunoSEQ multiplex PCR; TCRdb lists only in-frame clones, some missing. The sample shows 65,000 to 90,000 clones, about 91% of them seen only once. This sample comprised CD4+ or CD8+ T cells sorted from blood, obtained in a trial of the OX40 agonist ivuxolimab. These receptors were taken from an adult with an advanced solid tumor such as melanoma, head and neck, liver or kidney cancer. The CDR3 runs from the conserved cysteine through the conserved F or W. The D gene is left open where the match is weak. Expanded clones are given a class, and other clones once, few, many or no size at all.

clone_size	cdr3_length	v_call	d_call	j_call	cdr3_nt	cdr3_aa
once	14	TRBV6-6	-	TRBJ1-5	TGTGCCAGCAGCAATAGGGGGGTCAATCAGCCCCAGCATTTT	CASSNRGVNQPQHF
-	15	TRBV7-8	TRBD1	TRBJ2-7	TGTGCCAGCAGCGTTATCGGGACAGGGAGACACGAGCAGTACTTC	CASSVIGTGRHEQYF
-	13	TRBV29-1	TRBD1	TRBJ2-5	TGCAGCGTTGACAAGGGGGCCTGGGAGACCCAGTACTTC	CSVDKGAWETQYF
-	16	TRBV18	-	TRBJ2-3	TGTGCCAGCTCCTGGTCGGGCTTGGCAAGCACAGATACGCAGTATTTT	CASSWSGLASTDTQYF
-	13	TRBV30	TRBD1	TRBJ1-1	TGTGCCTGGAGTGGACAGGGGGGCACTGAAGCTTTCTTT	CAWSGQGGTEAFF
-	18	TRBV30	TRBD2	TRBJ2-5	TGTGCCTGGAGTCCTCACGGACTAGCGGGAGGGCTGAGGGAGACCCAGTACTTC	CAWSPHGLAGGLRETQYF
-	14	TRBV7-2	-	TRBJ2-2	TGTGCCAGCAGCTTAATCCCGAACACCGGGGAGCTGTTTTTT	CASSLIPNTGELFF
-	15	TRBV7-3	-	TRBJ2-7	TGTGCCAGCAGCTTAAAAGGCGGAGAAACCTACGAGCAGTACTTC	CASSLKGGETYEQYF
once	16	TRBV10-2	-	TRBJ2-1	TGCGCCAGCAGTGAACTGGGACAAGGGCCCCCCAATGAGCAGTTCTTC	CASSELGQGPPNEQFF
-	15	TRBV19	-	TRBJ2-3	TGTGCCAGTAGTATAGACCACCGACTACCGGATACGCAGTATTTT	CASSIDHRLPDTQYF
once	15	TRBV28	-	TRBJ1-3	TGTGCCAGCAGTTTAGGGGGGGGTTCAGGAAACACCATATATTTT	CASSLGGGSGNTIYF
-	16	TRBV5-6	-	TRBJ2-2	TGTGCCAGCAGCTTGGGGGTGGCGGGCCGCACCGGGGAGCTGTTTTTT	CASSLGVAGRTGELFF
-	13	TRBV9	TRBD2	TRBJ2-7	TGTGCCAGCAGCGTCTATAGCGGGAGCACGCAGTACTTC	CASSVYSGSTQYF
-	17	TRBV11-2	-	TRBJ1-1	TGTGCCAGCAGCTTAGTCAATTGGAGGGTTTTTAAGGTTGAAGCTTTCTTT	CASSLVNWRVFKVEAFF
-	14	TRBV9	-	TRBJ1-5	TGTGCCAGCAGCGTATCGGGGGATAATCAGCCCCAGCATTTT	CASSVSGDNQPQHF
-	16	TRBV18	-	TRBJ2-7	TGTGCCAGCTCACCCTTAGGTCGCGGGGTATCTTTCGAGCAGTACTTC	CASSPLGRGVSFEQYF
-	12	TRBV10-3	-	TRBJ2-7	TGTGCCATCAGTGAGTCGATTTACGAGCAGTACTTC	CAISESIYEQYF
-	13	TRBV6-5	-	TRBJ1-5	TGTGCCAGCAGTTACTCGGGGGATCAGCCCCAGCATTTT	CASSYSGDQPQHF
-	15	TRBV27	-	TRBJ2-1	TGTGCCAGCACCTATGTGCCCCCCTGGCCCAATGAGCAGTTCTTC	CASTYVPPWPNEQFF
-	16	TRBV4-3	-	TRBJ2-2	TGCGCCAGCAGCCAAGACGGGGGAGCCATCCAAGGGGAGCTGTTTTTT	CASSQDGGAIQGELFF
-	13	TRBV28	-	TRBJ2-5	TGTGCCAGCAGTGGAGGGGGCCAAGAGACCCAGTACTTC	CASSGGGQETQYF
-	17	TRBV4-3	TRBD1	TRBJ1-4	TGCGCCAGCAGCCAGGACAGGGCCCTGGTCACTAATGAAAAACTGTTTTTT	CASSQDRALVTNEKLFF
-	16	TRBV5-1	-	TRBJ2-7	TGCGCCAGCAGCTTGAATACGGGGGACGCAGCCTACGAGCAGTACTTC	CASSLNTGDAAYEQYF
-	11	TRBV20-1	-	TRBJ2-5	TGCAGTGCTAGACCCCAAGAGACCCAGTACTTC	CSARPQETQYF
-	14	TRBV5-6	TRBD1	TRBJ1-1	TGTGCCAGCAGCCTCGGACAGGGCGCTGCTGAAGCTTTCTTT	CASSLGQGAAEAFF
-	15	TRBV5-8	-	TRBJ1-5	TGTGCCAGCAGCTTGGAGCCTCGGAGCAATCAGCCCCAGCATTTT	CASSLEPRSNQPQHF
-	15	TRBV6-1	TRBD2	TRBJ2-3	TGTGCCAGCATTTATGAGGGACTAGCTACAGATACGCAGTATTTT	CASIYEGLATDTQYF
-	14	TRBV19	TRBD1	TRBJ2-7	TGTGCCAGTAGTATAGGACTCTACAGGGGGGAGCAGTACTTC	CASSIGLYRGEQYF
-	16	TRBV18	-	TRBJ1-4	TGTGCCAGCTCACCGGACGGGGGTGTCACTAATGAAAAACTGTTTTTT	CASSPDGGVTNEKLFF
-	13	TRBV19	-	TRBJ1-1	TGTGCCAGTTCCGGACAGAGAAACACTGAAGCTTTCTTT	CASSGQRNTEAFF
-	14	TRBV18	-	TRBJ2-7	TGTGCCACGAACGAGGCCCTCAGTCGTGACGAGCAGTACTTC	CATNEALSRDEQYF
-	18	TRBV5-1	-	TRBJ2-1	TGCGCCAGCAGCTTGGCCCCCATCGACCTGAGCTCCTACAATGAGCAGTTCTTC	CASSLAPIDLSSYNEQFF
-	16	TRBV19	-	TRBJ2-2	TGTGCCAGTAGTAGGCCCCCCCCCAGGGAGGACGGGGAGCTGTTTTTT	CASSRPPPREDGELFF
-	15	TRBV15	-	TRBJ2-1	TGTGCCACCAGCAGAGAGAGTCGGGTCATGGGGGAGCAGTTCTTC	CATSRESRVMGEQFF
-	13	TRBV7-8	-	TRBJ1-1	TGTGCCAGCAGCTCCGTGGCGGGATCTGAAGCTTTCTTT	CASSSVAGSEAFF
-	16	TRBV7-2	TRBD2	TRBJ2-1	TGTGCCAGCAGCTTCGGCGGGAGAGGGAACTACAATGAGCAGTTCTTC	CASSFGGRGNYNEQFF
-	16	TRBV5-1	-	TRBJ1-2	TGCGCCAGCAGGGAGACGGCCACCACCCCGAACGGCGGCTACACCTTC	CASRETATTPNGGYTF